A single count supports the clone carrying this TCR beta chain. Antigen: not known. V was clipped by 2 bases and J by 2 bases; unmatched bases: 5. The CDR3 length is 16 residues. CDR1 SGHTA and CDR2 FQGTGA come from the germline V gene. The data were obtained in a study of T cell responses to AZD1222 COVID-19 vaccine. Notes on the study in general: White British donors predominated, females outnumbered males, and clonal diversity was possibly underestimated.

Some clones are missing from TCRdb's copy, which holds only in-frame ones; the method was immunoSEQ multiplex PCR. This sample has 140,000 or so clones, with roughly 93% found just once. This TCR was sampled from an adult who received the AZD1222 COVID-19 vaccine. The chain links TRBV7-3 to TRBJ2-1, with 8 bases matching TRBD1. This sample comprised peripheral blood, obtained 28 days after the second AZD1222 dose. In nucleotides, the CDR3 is TGTGCCAGCAGCTTATTGGGCAGGGGGCCCTACAATGAGCAGTTCTTC. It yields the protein CASSLLGRGPYNEQFF.